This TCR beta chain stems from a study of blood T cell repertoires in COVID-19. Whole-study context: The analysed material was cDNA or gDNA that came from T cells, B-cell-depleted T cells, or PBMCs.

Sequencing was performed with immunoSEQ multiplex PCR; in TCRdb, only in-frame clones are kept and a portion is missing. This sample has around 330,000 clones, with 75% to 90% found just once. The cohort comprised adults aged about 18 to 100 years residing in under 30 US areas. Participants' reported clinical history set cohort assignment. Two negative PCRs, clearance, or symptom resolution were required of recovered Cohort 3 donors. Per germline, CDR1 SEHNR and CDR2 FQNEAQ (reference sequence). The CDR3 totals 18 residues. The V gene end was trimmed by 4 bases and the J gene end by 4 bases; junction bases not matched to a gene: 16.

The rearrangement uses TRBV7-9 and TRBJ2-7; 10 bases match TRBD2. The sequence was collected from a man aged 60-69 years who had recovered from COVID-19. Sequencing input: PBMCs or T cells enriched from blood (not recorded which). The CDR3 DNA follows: TGTGCCAGCAGCTCCACCTATTTACGACTAGCGGGCCCTTACGAGCAGTACTTC. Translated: CASSSTYLRLAGPYEQYF.